This TCR beta chain emerged from a study of spatial heterogeneity in lung cancer. Time point reported: sample taken at primary tumor resection. TCRdb called the 5' RACE reads again in MiXCR, with one record for every CDR3 protein. This sample yields about 4,000 distinct CDR3 sequences, of which roughly 8.8% are seen a single time; approximately 7% belongs to the top ten. V lost 3 bases and J 4 bases, leaving 14 bases between the germline ends. CDR1 is SGHRS, CDR2 YFSETQ, per germline. This CDR3 spans 16 amino acids. J is TRBJ2-6 and V is TRBV5-1; D is tentatively TRBD1 or TRBD2 (6 bases each). The source was normal lung tissue next to the tumor, collected at surgery. The TCR was taken from a female donor with early-stage non-small cell lung cancer. CDR3 region: CASSWLTGAGANVLTF. The CDR3, as DNA: TGCGCCAGCAGCTGGTTAACGGGGGCCGGGGCCAACGTCCTGACTTTC.